This is a list of T cell receptor beta chains from one sample in a study of T cells in narcolepsy. TCRdb's copy holds only in-frame clones and misses some; the assay was immunoSEQ multiplex PCR. The sample has about 30,000 clones; around 83% are singletons. Sequencing was done on a sample of CD45RA- memory CD4+ T cells from PBMCs. The receptors here all came from a human donor with narcolepsy. The CDR3 runs from the conserved cysteine through the conserved F or W. D genes are given only for firm matches. Only part of the rows carry a size: once, few, many, or a class if the clone is expanded.

j_call v_call d_call clone_size cdr3_length cdr3_aa cdr3_nt
TRBJ2-1 TRBV7-9 TRBD2 NA 16 CASSSRGEGTYNEQFF TGTGCCAGCAGCTCACGGGGGGAGGGTACCTACAATGAGCAGTTCTTC
TRBJ2-1 TRBV7-3 NA NA 16 CASSLNSPGIGNEQFF TGTGCCAGCAGCTTAAACAGCCCAGGGATAGGAAATGAGCAGTTCTTC
TRBJ2-5 TRBV5-4 NA NA 15 CASSNGQGQRETQYF TGTGCCAGCAGCAATGGGCAGGGGCAGAGGGAGACCCAGTACTTC
TRBJ2-7 TRBV5-1 NA NA 13 CASSPPGSYEQYF TGCGCCAGCAGCCCACCAGGTTCCTACGAGCAGTACTTC
TRBJ1-2 TRBV21-1 NA NA 16 CASSPRDRRANYGYTF TGTGCCAGCAGCCCTCGGGACAGGAGAGCTAACTATGGCTACACCTTC
TRBJ2-7 TRBV2 NA NA 16 CASSEARGGNSYEQYF TGTGCCAGCAGTGAAGCGCGTGGCGGAAACTCCTACGAGCAGTACTTC
TRBJ2-3 TRBV5-4 NA NA 12 CASSLTGDTQYF TGTGCCAGCAGCTTAACGGGAGATACGCAGTATTTT
TRBJ2-1 TRBV10-3 NA NA 15 CAISVGPLSDVEQFF TGTGCCATCAGTGTGGGACCACTCTCCGATGTGGAGCAGTTCTTC
TRBJ1-6 TRBV19 NA NA 15 CASSTGHMDNSPLHF TGTGCCAGTAGTACCGGACACATGGATAATTCACCCCTCCACTTT
TRBJ2-2 TRBV18 NA NA 15 CASSLTQGDTGELFF TGTGCCAGCTCACTAACCCAGGGAGACACCGGGGAGCTGTTTTTT
TRBJ2-2 TRBV7-2 TRBD2 NA 16 CASSLVGGGGTGELFF TGTGCCAGCAGCTTAGTTGGCGGGGGAGGCACCGGGGAGCTGTTTTTT
TRBJ2-3 TRBV9 TRBD1 few 18 CASSDPSPGQGITDTQYF TGTGCCAGCAGCGACCCTTCCCCGGGACAGGGAATCACAGATACGCAGTATTTT
TRBJ1-3 TRBV7-2 NA few 16 CASSLADFNSGNTIYF TGTGCCAGCAGCTTAGCGGACTTTAACTCTGGAAACACCATATATTTT
TRBJ2-7 TRBV7-8 TRBD2 NA 16 CASSPHGGGSSYEQYF TGTGCCAGCAGCCCACACGGGGGGGGCAGTTCCTACGAGCAGTACTTC
TRBJ2-2 TRBV6-1 NA NA 14 CASRVSGDTGELFF TGTGCCAGCAGAGTCTCAGGGGACACCGGGGAGCTGTTTTTT
TRBJ1-2 TRBV7-9 NA NA 12 CASSLRADGYTF TGTGCCAGCAGCTTACGGGCAGATGGCTACACCTTC
TRBJ1-5 TRBV7-2 NA NA 13 CASSLDSAQPQHF TGTGCCAGCAGCCTTGACTCGGCTCAGCCCCAGCATTTT
TRBJ1-6 TRBV7-8 NA NA 15 CASSTGSSYNSPLHF TGTGCCAGCAGTACTGGGAGCTCCTATAATTCACCCCTCCACTTT
TRBJ2-1 TRBV7-6 NA NA 14 CASSMGIGPNEQFF TGTGCCAGCAGCATGGGAATTGGGCCCAATGAGCAGTTCTTC
TRBJ2-5 TRBV7-3 NA NA 15 CASSLSGSHTETQYF TGTGCCAGCAGCTTAAGTGGGTCACACACCGAGACCCAGTACTTC
TRBJ2-5 TRBV6-4 NA few 15 CASSALDGNQETQYF TGTGCCAGCAGTGCCCTCGACGGGAACCAAGAGACCCAGTACTTC
TRBJ2-5 TRBV29-1 NA few 10 CSGLQETQYF TGCAGCGGCCTTCAAGAGACCCAGTACTTC
TRBJ2-7 TRBV6-5 TRBD2 NA 15 CASSYLAGGSYEQYF TGTGCCAGCAGTTACCTTGCGGGGGGTTCCTACGAGCAGTACTTC
TRBJ1-6 TRBV7-8 NA NA 13 CASSPSPNSPLHF TGTGCCAGCAGCCCCTCCCCAAATTCACCCCTCCACTTT
TRBJ1-4 TRBV6-5 TRBD1 NA 14 CASSLTGRDEKLFF TGTGCCAGCAGTCTGACAGGGCGGGATGAAAAACTGTTTTTT
TRBJ1-1 TRBV9 NA NA 14 CASSVDPGNREAFF TGTGCCAGCAGCGTAGATCCAGGGAATCGCGAGGCTTTCTTT
TRBJ1-6 TRBV7-9 TRBD1 NA 14 CASSSIQGSSPLHF TGTGCCAGCAGCTCAATACAGGGGTCTTCACCCCTCCACTTT
TRBJ2-2 TRBV7-8 NA NA 16 CASSPPGRGNTGELFF TGTGCCAGCAGTCCCCCCGGCCGGGGGAACACCGGGGAGCTGTTTTTT
TRBJ1-1 TRBV28 NA NA 15 CASSLRGAGNTEAFF TGTGCCAGCAGTTTAAGGGGGGCGGGAAACACTGAAGCTTTCTTT
TRBJ1-1 TRBV6-1 NA NA 13 CASSEGSGPEAFF TGTGCCAGCAGTGAAGGGTCCGGACCTGAAGCTTTCTTT
TRBJ2-5 TRBV5-1 NA NA 12 CASSLGEETQYF TGCGCCAGCAGCTTGGGTGAGGAGACCCAGTACTTC
TRBJ2-2 TRBV6-4 NA NA 15 CASSDSGGVTGELFF TGTGCCAGCAGTGACTCGGGGGGAGTCACCGGGGAGCTGTTTTTT
TRBJ1-6 TRBV27 NA NA 13 CASSLGINSPLHF TGTGCCAGCAGTTTGGGGATTAATTCACCCCTCCACTTT
TRBJ2-5 TRBV4-3 TRBD1 NA 15 CASSLRTGGGETQYF TGCGCCAGCAGCCTACGCACAGGGGGCGGAGAGACCCAGTACTTC
TRBJ1-2 TRBV6-5 NA NA 14 CASSYIDANYGYTF TGTGCCAGCAGTTACATCGACGCTAACTATGGCTACACCTTC
TRBJ1-3 TRBV16 NA NA 15 CASSQSVGSGNTIYF TGTGCCAGCAGCCAATCGGTGGGTTCTGGAAACACCATATATTTT
TRBJ2-2 TRBV11-2 TRBD2 NA 14 CASSLQRGDGELFF TGTGCCAGCAGCTTACAGCGGGGGGACGGGGAGCTGTTTTTT
TRBJ1-1 TRBV10-3 NA NA 12 CAISDRAVEAFF TGTGCCATCAGTGATCGCGCAGTTGAAGCTTTCTTT
TRBJ2-5 TRBV19 TRBD1 NA 15 CASRGQGAYQETQYF TGTGCCAGTAGAGGACAGGGGGCCTATCAAGAGACCCAGTACTTC
TRBJ2-7 TRBV4-2 TRBD1 NA 14 CASSQDRGPYEQYF TGTGCCAGCAGCCAAGACAGGGGGCCCTACGAGCAGTACTTC